A selection of T cell receptor beta chains follows, all from one sample in a study of blood T cell repertoires in COVID-19. TCRdb keeps only in-frame clones here, not all; method: immunoSEQ multiplex PCR. This sample has 350,000 to 400,000 clones, with about 89% found just once. Input material: PBMCs or T cells enriched from blood (not recorded which). These receptors were collected from a woman between 40 and 55 years old who had been exposed to COVID-19. The CDR3 runs from the conserved cysteine through the conserved F or W. Fields, in order: CDR3 length, J gene, clone size, D gene, V gene, CDR3 DNA, CDR3 protein. D genes are given only for firm matches. Clone size appears in some rows only: once, few, many, or a class for an expanded clone.

>17|TRBJ2-2|NA|TRBD2|TRBV11-2
TGTGCCAGCAGCCAGACTAGCGGGGGGCCCCGGACCGGGGAGCTGTTTTTT
CASSQTSGGPRTGELFF
>13|TRBJ2-7|NA|TRBD2|TRBV18
TGTGCCAGCTCGAGCGGCGGGAGCTACGAGCAGTACTTC
CASSSGGSYEQYF
>17|TRBJ1-4|NA|NA|TRBV13
TGTGCCAGCAGCCCCGAGCGGGGGAAGGTAACTAATGAAAAACTGTTTTTT
CASSPERGKVTNEKLFF
>16|TRBJ2-1|NA|TRBD2|TRBV24-1
TGTGCCACCAGTGATTTCCTAGCGGGAGGGTACAATGAGCAGTTCTTC
CATSDFLAGGYNEQFF
>14|TRBJ2-7|NA|TRBD1|TRBV19
TGTGCCAGCCATTCAGGGACAGGGAAATACGAGCAGTACTTC
CASHSGTGKYEQYF
>15|TRBJ1-6|NA|TRBD1|TRBV5-6
TGTGCCAGCAGCTCGACAGGGGGCGGCAATTCACCCCTCCACTTT
CASSSTGGGNSPLHF
>17|TRBJ2-7|NA|TRBD1|TRBV2
TGTGCCAGCTCCGTCCCGGGACAGGGATCTATTTACGGCGAGCAGTACTTC
CASSVPGQGSIYGEQYF
>18|TRBJ1-2|NA|NA|TRBV7-9
TGTGCCAGCAGCTCGACGGTAGTTGTCACTGCGACGGGCTATGGCTACACCTTC
CASSSTVVVTATGYGYTF
>14|TRBJ1-5|NA|NA|TRBV19
TGTGCCAGTAGAATATCACTCGGCAATCAGCCCCAGCATTTT
CASRISLGNQPQHF
>15|TRBJ2-1|NA|TRBD2|TRBV4-2
TGTGCCAGCAGCCAGGCAGTTAGCGGGATTAATGAGCAGTTCTTC
CASSQAVSGINEQFF
>15|TRBJ1-1|NA|NA|TRBV29-1
TGCAGCGTTGAACTACCGGGACACTTTAACACTGAAGCTTTCTTT
CSVELPGHFNTEAFF
>16|TRBJ2-1|NA|NA|TRBV7-6
TGTGCCAGCAGCTTAGTGTCCAGACAAGGTAGCAATGAGCAGTTCTTC
CASSLVSRQGSNEQFF
>15|TRBJ1-3|NA|NA|TRBV5-4
TGTGCCAGCAGCTTGGTTCCAGGGACTGGAAACACCATATATTTT
CASSLVPGTGNTIYF
>16|TRBJ1-2|NA|NA|TRBV18
TGTGCCAGCTCACCGATTTTTGGCAGGGGTAAAGATGGCTACACCTTC
CASSPIFGRGKDGYTF
>13|TRBJ2-5|NA|TRBD1|TRBV7-8
TGTGCCAGCAGCTTGACAGGGGGAGAGACCCAGTACTTC
CASSLTGGETQYF
>14|TRBJ1-2|NA|NA|TRBV6-5
TGTGCCAGCAGTTACTATGGGCTGGGCTATGGCTACACCTTC
CASSYYGLGYGYTF
>14|TRBJ2-2|NA|TRBD2|TRBV7-9
TGTGCCAGCAGCCTAGCGGGAGGCCCCGGGGAGCTGTTTTTT
CASSLAGGPGELFF
>15|TRBJ1-2|NA|NA|TRBV7-2
TGTGCCAGCAGACCTCAGGCAGGACAGAACTATGGCTACACCTTC
CASRPQAGQNYGYTF
>12|TRBJ2-2|NA|NA|TRBV10-3
TGTGCCATCAGTGAGTCCCACGGGGAGCTGTTTTTT
CAISESHGELFF
>14|TRBJ1-1|NA|NA|TRBV5-1
TGCGCCAGCAGCTTGCCTACAGGGAACACTGAAGCTTTCTTT
CASSLPTGNTEAFF
>11|TRBJ2-3|once|NA|TRBV30
TGTGCCTGGAGCCTCACAGATACGCAGTATTTT
CAWSLTDTQYF
>15|TRBJ1-1|NA|TRBD1|TRBV18
TGTGCCAGCTCACCTCTGAGGGGGCTGAACACTGAAGCTTTCTTT
CASSPLRGLNTEAFF
>14|TRBJ2-5|NA|TRBD2|TRBV19
TGTGCCAGTAAAAGCGGGGGGGCCGTCGAGACCCAGTACTTC
CASKSGGAVETQYF
>16|TRBJ2-7|NA|NA|TRBV21-1
TGTGCCAGCAGCAAAGGTGAGCGGGGCCTTACCTACGAGCAGTACTTC
CASSKGERGLTYEQYF
>16|TRBJ2-2|NA|TRBD1|TRBV10-1
TGCGCCAGCAGTGAAGGGACAGGGGTGATCACCGGGGAGCTGTTTTTT
CASSEGTGVITGELFF
>17|TRBJ1-2|NA|TRBD1|TRBV5-1
TGCGCCAGCAGCGGGACAGGGGGCTATGGGCCTAACTATGGCTACACCTTC
CASSGTGGYGPNYGYTF
>15|TRBJ1-2|NA|TRBD1|TRBV10-3
TGTGCCATCAGTGACCCTTGGACAGGGGGCGATGGCTACACCTTC
CAISDPWTGGDGYTF
>14|TRBJ2-7|NA|NA|TRBV25-1
TGTGCCAGCCACCGGAGGGGAGGATACTACGAGCAGTACTTC
CASHRRGGYYEQYF
>15|TRBJ2-5|NA|NA|TRBV19
TGTGCCAGTAAGGTCCGGGGGGCCCCCTATGAGACCCAGTACTTC
CASKVRGAPYETQYF
>14|TRBJ2-7|NA|TRBD1|TRBV2
TGTGCCAGCAGGGAACGGACAGGGAAAGACGAGCAGTACTTC
CASRERTGKDEQYF
>13|TRBJ2-1|NA|NA|TRBV29-1
TGCGGCACCCGGACGGGAACCTACAATGAGCAGTTCTTC
CGTRTGTYNEQFF
>16|TRBJ1-2|NA|NA|TRBV21-1
TGTGCCAGCAGCAGGCGGGACAGCCGGCTTGGCTATGGCTACACCTTC
CASSRRDSRLGYGYTF
>13|TRBJ1-1|NA|NA|TRBV27
TGTGCCAGCAGTTCGTCCGTGAACACTGAAGCTTTCTTT
CASSSSVNTEAFF
>12|TRBJ1-3|NA|NA|TRBV6-5
TGTGCCAGCAGTCACACTGGAAACACCATATATTTT
CASSHTGNTIYF
>17|TRBJ1-5|NA|NA|TRBV5-6
TGTGCCAGCAGCTTGGAACGAGGGGGTTTGTCCGGTCAGCCCCAGCATTTT
CASSLERGGLSGQPQHF
>15|TRBJ1-5|NA|NA|TRBV6-5
TGTGCCAGCAGTTACTCGGGGGCCCACAATCAGCCCCAGCATTTT
CASSYSGAHNQPQHF
>17|TRBJ2-2|NA|NA|TRBV9
TGTGCCAGCAGCACAAACAGGGGGGGAACGAACACCGGGGAGCTGTTTTTT
CASSTNRGGTNTGELFF
>12|TRBJ1-2|NA|NA|TRBV18
TGTGCCAGCTCACCACAACAGGGAACGAGGACCTTC
CASSPQQGTRTF
>15|TRBJ2-4|once|TRBD2|TRBV18
TGTGCCAGCTCACCAGGACTAGCGGATGGGAACATTCAGTACTTC
CASSPGLADGNIQYF
>16|TRBJ1-2|NA|TRBD1|TRBV19
TGTGCCAGTAGTATAACAGGGGGTAATGCTAACTATGGCTACACCTTC
CASSITGGNANYGYTF
>15|TRBJ2-2|NA|NA|TRBV7-2
TGTGCCAGCAGCTTATCCGGTCCCCACACCGGGGAGCTGTTTTTT
CASSLSGPHTGELFF
>15|TRBJ2-7|few|TRBD2|TRBV2
TGTGCCAGCATAAGCCCGGGACTAGATAGAGGCGAGCAGTACTTC
CASISPGLDRGEQYF
>13|TRBJ1-2|NA|TRBD1|TRBV7-8
TGTGCCAGCAGCCTCCTACAGGGGAGCGGCTACACCTTC
CASSLLQGSGYTF
>13|TRBJ1-2|NA|TRBD1|TRBV2
TGTGCCAGAGCCACGACAGGGACCTATGGCTACACCTTC
CARATTGTYGYTF
>14|TRBJ2-7|NA|TRBD2|TRBV7-2
TGTGCCAGCACCCACCAGCGGGACGCCTACGAGCAGTACTTC
CASTHQRDAYEQYF
>14|TRBJ1-1|NA|TRBD1|TRBV5-4
TGTGCCAGCAGCTTGGGAGGGGGCTCCTCTGAAGCTTTCTTT
CASSLGGGSSEAFF
>14|TRBJ2-7|NA|TRBD2|TRBV6-5
TGTGCCAGCAGGACTCTAGCGGGGGGTGACGAGCAGTACTTC
CASRTLAGGDEQYF